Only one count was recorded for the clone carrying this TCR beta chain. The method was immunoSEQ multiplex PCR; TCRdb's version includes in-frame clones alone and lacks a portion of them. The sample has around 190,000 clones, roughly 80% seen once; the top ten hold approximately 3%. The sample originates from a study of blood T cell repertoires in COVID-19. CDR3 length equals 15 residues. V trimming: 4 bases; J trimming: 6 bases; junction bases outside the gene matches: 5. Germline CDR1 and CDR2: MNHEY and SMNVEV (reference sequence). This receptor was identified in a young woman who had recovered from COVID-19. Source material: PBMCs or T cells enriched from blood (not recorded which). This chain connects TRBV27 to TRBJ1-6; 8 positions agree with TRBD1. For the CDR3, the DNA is TGTGCCAGCAGTTGGAGTCAGGGGGCTAATTCACCCCTCCACTTT. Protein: CASSWSQGANSPLHF.